This T cell receptor beta chain was recovered during a study of breast tumors, draining lymph nodes, adjacent tissues. Regarding the study as a whole: Tumor and nontumor repertoires were significantly more similar in luminal-like than in basal-like breast cancer.

Samples came from axillary lymph nodes draining the breast cancer. MiXCR, applied by TCRdb to the multiplex PCR reads, yields one record per CDR3 protein. The table lists under 300,000 distinct CDR3 sequences, under 40% of them singletons, with approximately 3.5% in the top ten. CDR1 is LNHNV, CDR2 YYDKDF, per germline (reference sequence). The ends lost 4 bases at V and 3 bases at J; junction bases unmatched: 4. CDR3 size: 14 residues. About this clonotype: Antigen specificity is unknown.

This chain uses TRBV15 with TRBJ1-2; TRBD1 agrees at 8 bases. Source material: axillary lymph node tissue. The sequence derives from a female donor with breast cancer. Some clones in this sample may be carry-over from other donors' samples. The CDR3 sequence is CATSMMDRDYGYTF. CDR3 nucleotide sequence: TGTGCCACCAGCATGATGGACAGGGACTATGGCTACACCTTC.